Included here is one TCR beta chain sequence, with context. The junction shows a germline mismatch at one end, possibly a read error. TCRdb's copy holds only in-frame clones and misses some; the assay was immunoSEQ multiplex PCR. Of some 7,400 clones listed, approximately 90% are singletons. Blood collection times were about day -28 and days 30, 100, 180 posttransplant. The germline V gene encodes CDR1 SNHLY and CDR2 FYNNEI. CDR3 length: 15 amino acids. The data belong to a study of T cell clonotyping in hematopoietic cell transplantation. The material sequenced was PBMCs, taken 100 days after allogeneic stem cell transplant. This TCR came from a male patient aged 45 to 59 who had an allogeneic stem cell transplant from a related donor, so the T cells may come from the graft donor. Some clones in this sample may be carry-over from other donors' samples. V is TRBV2 and J is TRBJ2-3, with 7 bases fitting TRBD2. For the CDR3, the DNA is TGTGCCAGCAGTGAAGCGCGGGGGAGCACAGATACGCAGTACTTT. It is translated as CASSEARGSTDTQYF.